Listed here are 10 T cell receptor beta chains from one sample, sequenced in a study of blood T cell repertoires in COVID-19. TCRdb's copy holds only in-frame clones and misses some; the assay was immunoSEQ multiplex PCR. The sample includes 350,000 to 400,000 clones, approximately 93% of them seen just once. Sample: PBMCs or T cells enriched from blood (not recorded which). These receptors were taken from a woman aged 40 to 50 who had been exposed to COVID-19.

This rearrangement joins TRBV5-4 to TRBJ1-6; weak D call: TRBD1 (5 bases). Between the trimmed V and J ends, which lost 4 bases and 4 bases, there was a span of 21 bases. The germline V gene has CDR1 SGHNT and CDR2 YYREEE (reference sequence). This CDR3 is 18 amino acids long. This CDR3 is CASSPHSSTGSYNSPLHF. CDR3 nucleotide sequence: TGTGCCAGCAGCCCACATTCATCTACAGGATCTTATAATTCACCCCTCCACTTT.

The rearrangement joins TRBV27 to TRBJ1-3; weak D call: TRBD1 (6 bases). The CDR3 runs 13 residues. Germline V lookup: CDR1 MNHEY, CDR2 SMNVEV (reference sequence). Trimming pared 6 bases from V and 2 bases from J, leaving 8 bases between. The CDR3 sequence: CASRGHAGNTIYF. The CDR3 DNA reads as TGTGCCAGCAGGGGACACGCTGGAAACACCATATATTTT.

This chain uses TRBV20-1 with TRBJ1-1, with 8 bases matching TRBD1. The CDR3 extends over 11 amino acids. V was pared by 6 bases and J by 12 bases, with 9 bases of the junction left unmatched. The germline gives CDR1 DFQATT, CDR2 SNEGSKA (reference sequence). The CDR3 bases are TGCAGTGCCTCATGGACAGGGAAAACTTTCTTT. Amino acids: CSASWTGKTFF.

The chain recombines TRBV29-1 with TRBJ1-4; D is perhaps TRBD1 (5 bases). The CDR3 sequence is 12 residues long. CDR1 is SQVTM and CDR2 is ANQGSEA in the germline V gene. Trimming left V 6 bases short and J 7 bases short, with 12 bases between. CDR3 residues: CSVRQSGEKLFF. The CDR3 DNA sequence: TGCAGCGTCCGACAGTCTGGTGAAAAACTGTTTTTT.

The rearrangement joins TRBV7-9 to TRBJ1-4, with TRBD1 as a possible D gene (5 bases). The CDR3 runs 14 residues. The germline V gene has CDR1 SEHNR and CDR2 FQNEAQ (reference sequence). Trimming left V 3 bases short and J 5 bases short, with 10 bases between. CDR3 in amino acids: CASSFGHQNEKLFF. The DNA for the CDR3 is TGTGCCAGCAGCTTCGGACACCAAAATGAAAAACTGTTTTTT.

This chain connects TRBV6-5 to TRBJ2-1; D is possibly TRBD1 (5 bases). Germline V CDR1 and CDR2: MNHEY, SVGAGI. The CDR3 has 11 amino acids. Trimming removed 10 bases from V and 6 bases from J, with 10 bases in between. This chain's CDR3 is CATVQVNEQFF. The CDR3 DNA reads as TGTGCCACCGTACAGGTCAATGAGCAGTTCTTC.

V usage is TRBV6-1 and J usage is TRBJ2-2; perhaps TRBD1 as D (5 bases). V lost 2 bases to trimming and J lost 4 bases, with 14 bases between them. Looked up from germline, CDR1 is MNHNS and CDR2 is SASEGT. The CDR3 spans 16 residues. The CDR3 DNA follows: TGTGCCAGCAGTGAATCCAGGACAACCCCCACCGGGGAGCTGTTTTTT. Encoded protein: CASSESRTTPTGELFF.

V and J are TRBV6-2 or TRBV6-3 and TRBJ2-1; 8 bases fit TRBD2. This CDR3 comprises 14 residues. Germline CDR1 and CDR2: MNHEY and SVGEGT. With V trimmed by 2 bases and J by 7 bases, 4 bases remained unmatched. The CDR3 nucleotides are TGTGCCAGCAGTTACCTAAGACTAGCGAATGAGCAGTTCTTC. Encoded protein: CASSYLRLANEQFF.

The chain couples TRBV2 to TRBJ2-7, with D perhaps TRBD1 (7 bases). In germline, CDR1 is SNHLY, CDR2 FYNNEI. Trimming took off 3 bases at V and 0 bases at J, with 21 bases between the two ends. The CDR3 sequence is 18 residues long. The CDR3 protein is CASSEGGTRDRDSYEQYF. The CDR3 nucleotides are TGTGCCAGCAGTGAGGGAGGAACCCGGGACAGAGACTCCTACGAGCAGTACTTC.

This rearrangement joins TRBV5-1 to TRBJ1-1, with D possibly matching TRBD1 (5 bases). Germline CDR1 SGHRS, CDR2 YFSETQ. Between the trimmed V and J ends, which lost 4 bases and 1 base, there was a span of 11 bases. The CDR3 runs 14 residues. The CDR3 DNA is TGCGCCAGCAGCCAACCCGGACAGAACACTGAAGCTTTCTTT. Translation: CASSQPGQNTEAFF. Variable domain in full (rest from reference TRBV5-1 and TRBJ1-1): KAGVTQTPRYLIKTRGQQVTLSCSPISGHRSVSWYQQTPGQGLQFLFEYFSETQRNKGNFPGRFSGRQFSNSRSEMNVSTLELGDSALYLCASSQPGQNTEAFFGQGTRLTVV.